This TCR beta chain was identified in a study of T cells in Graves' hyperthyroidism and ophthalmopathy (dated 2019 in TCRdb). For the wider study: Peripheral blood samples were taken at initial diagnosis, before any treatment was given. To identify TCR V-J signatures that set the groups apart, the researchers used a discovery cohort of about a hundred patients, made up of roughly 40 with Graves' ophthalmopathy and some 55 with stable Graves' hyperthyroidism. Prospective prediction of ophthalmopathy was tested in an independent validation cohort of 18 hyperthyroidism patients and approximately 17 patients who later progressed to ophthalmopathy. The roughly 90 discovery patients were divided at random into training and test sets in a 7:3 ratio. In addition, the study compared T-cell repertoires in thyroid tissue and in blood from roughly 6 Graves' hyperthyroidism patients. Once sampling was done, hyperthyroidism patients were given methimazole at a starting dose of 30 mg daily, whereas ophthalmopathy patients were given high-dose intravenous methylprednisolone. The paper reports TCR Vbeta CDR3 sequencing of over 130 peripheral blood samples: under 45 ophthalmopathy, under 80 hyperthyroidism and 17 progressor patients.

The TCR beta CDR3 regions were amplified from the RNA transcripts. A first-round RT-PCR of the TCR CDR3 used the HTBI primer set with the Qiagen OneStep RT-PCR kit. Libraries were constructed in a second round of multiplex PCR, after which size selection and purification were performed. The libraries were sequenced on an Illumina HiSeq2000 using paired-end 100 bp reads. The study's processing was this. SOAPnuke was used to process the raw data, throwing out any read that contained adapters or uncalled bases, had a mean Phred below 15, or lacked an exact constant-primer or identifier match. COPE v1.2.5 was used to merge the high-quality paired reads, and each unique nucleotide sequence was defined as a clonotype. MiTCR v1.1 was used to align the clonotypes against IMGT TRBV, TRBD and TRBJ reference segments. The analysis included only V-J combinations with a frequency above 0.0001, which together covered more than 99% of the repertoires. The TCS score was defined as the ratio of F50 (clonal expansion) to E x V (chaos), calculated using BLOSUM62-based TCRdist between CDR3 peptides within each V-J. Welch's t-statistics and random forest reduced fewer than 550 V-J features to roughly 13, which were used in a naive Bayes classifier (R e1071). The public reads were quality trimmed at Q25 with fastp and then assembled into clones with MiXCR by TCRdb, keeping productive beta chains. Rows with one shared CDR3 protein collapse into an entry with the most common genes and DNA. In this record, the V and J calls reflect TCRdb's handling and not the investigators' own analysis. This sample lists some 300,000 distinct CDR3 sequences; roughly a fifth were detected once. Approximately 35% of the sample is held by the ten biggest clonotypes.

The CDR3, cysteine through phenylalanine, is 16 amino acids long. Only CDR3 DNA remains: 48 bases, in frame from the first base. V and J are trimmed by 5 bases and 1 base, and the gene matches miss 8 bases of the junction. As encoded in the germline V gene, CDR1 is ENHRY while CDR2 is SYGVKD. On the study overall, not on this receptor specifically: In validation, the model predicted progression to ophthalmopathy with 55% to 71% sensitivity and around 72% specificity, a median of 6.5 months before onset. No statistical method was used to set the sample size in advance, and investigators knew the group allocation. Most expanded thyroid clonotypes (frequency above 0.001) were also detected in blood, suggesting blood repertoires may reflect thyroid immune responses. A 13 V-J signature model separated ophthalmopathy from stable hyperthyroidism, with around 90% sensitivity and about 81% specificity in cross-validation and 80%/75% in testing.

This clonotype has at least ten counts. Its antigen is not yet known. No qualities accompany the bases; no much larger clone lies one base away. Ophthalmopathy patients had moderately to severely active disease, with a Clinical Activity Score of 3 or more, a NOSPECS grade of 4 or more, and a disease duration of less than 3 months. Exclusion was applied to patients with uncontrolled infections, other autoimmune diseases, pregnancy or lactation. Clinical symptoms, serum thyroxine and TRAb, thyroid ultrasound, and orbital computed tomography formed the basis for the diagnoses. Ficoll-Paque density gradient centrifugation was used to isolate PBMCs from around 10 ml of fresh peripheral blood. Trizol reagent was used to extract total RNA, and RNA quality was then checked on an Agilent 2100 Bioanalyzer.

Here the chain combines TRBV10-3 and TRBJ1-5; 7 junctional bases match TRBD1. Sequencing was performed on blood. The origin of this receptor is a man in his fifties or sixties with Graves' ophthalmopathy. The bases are TGTGCCATCAGTCCCGGCCAACAGGGGAGCAATCAGCCCCAGCATTTT. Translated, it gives CAISPGQQGSNQPQHF.